The source of this T cell receptor beta chain is a study of blood T cell repertoires in COVID-19. Some clones are missing from TCRdb's copy, which holds only in-frame ones; the method was immunoSEQ multiplex PCR. The table has 300,000 to 400,000 clones, about nine tenths seen once. CDR3 length: 15 amino acids. The junction had 9 bases not matched to a gene; V was cut back by 6 bases and J by 4 bases. Germline V gene lookup returns CDR1 MDHEN and CDR2 SYDVKM. The TCR sequence derives from a woman in her 70s with COVID-19, enrolled during active disease. What was sequenced was peripheral blood. V and J are TRBV28 and TRBJ1-2; 9 nucleotides line up with TRBD1. CDR3 region: CASREYGTGIYGYTF. The CDR3 DNA reads as TGTGCCAGCAGGGAGTACGGGACAGGGATCTATGGCTACACCTTC.